Sequencing of this T cell receptor (beta chain) was carried out in a study of blood T cell repertoires in COVID-19. The assay was immunoSEQ multiplex PCR, and TCRdb's table has in-frame clones only and misses some. In the table there are about 250,000 clones, roughly 80% of which are singletons. The sample consisted of peripheral blood. The sequence was obtained from a woman in her seventies with acute or convalescent COVID-19.

CDR3 protein: CASSIGYYGNNEKLFF. The CDR3 DNA sequence: TGTGCCAGTAGTATAGGATACTACGGAAATAATGAAAAACTGTTTTTT. The chain combines TRBV19 with TRBJ1-4; D uncertain. V dropped 1 base and J dropped 4 bases, with 13 bases sitting between them. This CDR3 has 16 residues. Looked up from germline, CDR1 is LNHDA and CDR2 is SQIVND (reference sequence).